The 13 T cell receptor beta chains listed next were all sequenced from one sample in a study of blood T cell repertoires in COVID-19. Data came from immunoSEQ multiplex PCR; TCRdb stores just in-frame clones and leaves some out. This table holds 25,000 to 35,000 clones, roughly 90% found once. Sequenced: peripheral blood. These receptors came from a man in his sixties or seventies with active or convalescent COVID-19.

This clone was seen once. V usage is TRBV19 and J usage is TRBJ1-2; 9 positions match TRBD1. Germline V CDR1 and CDR2: LNHDA, SQIVND (reference sequence). With 5 bases clipped from V and 5 bases from J, the junction kept 3 bases outside the gene matches. The CDR3 extends over 13 amino acids. This CDR3 is CASSGTGFYGYTF. The DNA of the CDR3 is TGTGCCAGTAGTGGGACAGGGTTTTATGGCTACACCTTC.

The chain employs TRBV7-2 and TRBJ2-7; D is perhaps TRBD2 (7 bases). Germline CDR1 is SGHTA and CDR2 is FQGNSA. CDR3 length: 16 amino acids. V lost 1 base and J 6 bases, leaving 19 bases between the germline ends. The CDR3 region has the DNA TGTGCCAGCAGCTTAGAGGGAGGGGGGGAGGCTTTCGAGCAGTACTTC. Translated: CASSLEGGGEAFEQYF.

The rearrangement uses TRBV19 and TRBJ2-1; 8 positions match TRBD2. The CDR3 covers 12 residues. With V trimmed by 3 bases and J by 10 bases, 2 bases remained unmatched. Per the germline V gene, CDR1 is LNHDA and CDR2 is SQIVND (reference sequence). CDR3 sequence (DNA): TGTGCCAGTAGTATCCCGGGGGGGGAGCAGTTCTTC. It encodes CASSIPGGEQFF.

The CDR3 region is CASSRDYTDTQYF. The CDR3, as DNA: TGTGCCAGCAGTCGGGACTACACAGATACGCAGTATTTT. V and J are TRBV2 and TRBJ2-3, with 7 nucleotides matching TRBD2. CDR1 and CDR2 (germline): SNHLY, FYNNEI. Trimming removed 5 bases from V and 2 bases from J; junction bases left unmatched: 1. The CDR3 extends over 13 amino acids.

This rearrangement joins TRBV7-9 to TRBJ2-7; D might be TRBD1 (6 bases). Trimming removed 7 bases at V and 2 bases at J, with 18 bases between. The CDR3 has 15 residues. Germline lookup yields CDR1 SEHNR and CDR2 FQNEAQ (reference sequence). The CDR3 region is CASTPDGQRPYEQYF. CDR3 bases: TGTGCCAGCACCCCCGACGGACAGAGGCCCTACGAGCAGTACTTC.

CDR3 nucleotide sequence: TGCGCCAGCAGCTTGAAAGTAGCGGTCCCACCCGGGGAGCTGTTTTTT. Protein sequence: CASSLKVAVPPGELFF. The rearrangement joins TRBV5-1 to TRBJ2-2; a weak D match, TRBD2 (6 bases). Per germline, CDR1 SGHRS and CDR2 YFSETQ. The CDR3 covers 16 residues. The V end was cut by 1 base, the J end by 6 bases, with 16 bases between.

The chain's CDR3 is CASSPRQGTNEQYF. CDR3 sequence (DNA): TGTGCCAGCTCACCAAGACAGGGGACCAACGAGCAGTACTTC. The rearrangement joins TRBV18 to TRBJ2-7; TRBD1 matches at 8 bases. Germline values: CDR1 KGHSH, CDR2 LQKENI. The CDR3 extends over 14 amino acids. V gave up 2 bases and J gave up 5 bases; unmatched junction bases: 5.

The gene calls are TRBV3-1 (or the pseudogene TRBV3-2) and TRBJ1-1; 9 positions match TRBD1. The CDR3 runs 14 residues. V gave up 1 base and J gave up 3 bases; unmatched junction bases: 0. CDR1 is LGHDT, CDR2 YNNKEL, per germline (reference sequence). CDR3 protein: CASSQGDRDTEAFF. The CDR3 coding sequence is TGTGCCAGCAGCCAAGGGGACAGGGACACTGAAGCTTTCTTT.

The J gene is TRBJ2-5, the V gene TRBV23-1; D is possibly TRBD2 (6 bases). TRBV23-1 is placed among ORFs of uncertain function. V was pared by 3 bases and J by 3 bases, with 14 bases between. This CDR3 contains 15 residues. This CDR3 reads CASSHPGPGEETQYF. The CDR3 DNA sequence: TGCGCCAGCAGTCACCCCGGGCCGGGAGAAGAGACCCAGTACTTC.

J is TRBJ1-2 and V is TRBV5-1; perhaps TRBD1 as D (5 bases). With 7 bases removed from V and 5 bases from J, the gap between germline ends came to 15 bases. CDR1 and CDR2 (germline): SGHRS, YFSETQ. CDR3 length equals 13 residues. CDR3 protein: CASAADIPYGYTF. The CDR3 nucleotides read TGCGCCAGCGCCGCGGACATACCATATGGCTACACCTTC.

The V call is TRBV5-1, the J call TRBJ2-1; 13 bases match TRBD2. The V segment lost 3 bases and the J segment 8 bases; nucleotides outside the gene matches: 14. The CDR3 has 18 amino acids. Germline CDR1 is SGHRS and CDR2 is YFSETQ. The CDR3 loop is CASSWSPGTSGAKDEQFF. The CDR3 DNA sequence: TGCGCCAGCAGCTGGAGCCCCGGGACTAGCGGGGCCAAGGATGAGCAGTTCTTC.

This chain joins TRBV5-4 and TRBJ1-1; the D is unclear. The CDR3 is made up of 13 amino acids. Germline assignment: CDR1 SGHNT and CDR2 YYREEE (reference sequence). Trimming left V 4 bases short and J 2 bases short, with 9 bases between. The CDR3: CASSLPRNTEAFF. The CDR3, as DNA: TGTGCCAGCAGCCTGCCGAGAAACACTGAAGCTTTCTTT. Together with reference TRBV5-4 and TRBJ1-1, the CDR3 gives the full variable domain: ETGVTQSPTHLIKTRGQQVTLRCSSQSGHNTVSWYQQALGQGPQFIFQYYREEENGRGNFPPRFSGLQFPNYSSELNVNALELDDSALYLCASSLPRNTEAFFGQGTRLTVV.

This chain uses TRBV9 with TRBJ1-2, with D perhaps matching TRBD1 (5 bases). V was clipped by 4 bases and J by 10 bases, with 23 bases between them. CDR3 length: 15 amino acids. Looked up from germline, CDR1 is SGDLS and CDR2 is YYNGEE. The CDR3: CASSLGQLDNTAYTF. CDR3 in DNA: TGTGCCAGCAGCCTGGGGCAGCTGGATAATACGGCCTACACCTTC.